This T cell receptor (beta chain) is from a study of T cells in Graves' hyperthyroidism and ophthalmopathy. RNA transcripts served as the template for amplifying TCR beta CDR3 regions. The HTBI primer set served for first-round RT-PCR of the TCR CDR3. TCRdb re-analysed the multiplex PCR reads in MiXCR, keeping a single row per CDR3 protein. Found here are under 400,000 distinct CDR3 sequences, roughly 17% of them singletons; the top ten hold around a third. The CDR3 covers 18 residues. The V and J ends lost 2 bases and 5 bases respectively, with 22 bases between them. Exclusion followed for patients with uncontrolled infection, other autoimmune disease, pregnancy or lactation.

The chain employs TRBV12-3 or TRBV12-4 and TRBJ2-1; D is unresolved. Sample: blood. The sequence came from a man under 40 with Graves' hyperthyroidism. The CDR3 loop is CASSLMALLIARDNEQFF. DNA for the CDR3: TGTGCCAGCAGTTTAATGGCCCTCCTCATAGCCCGGGACAATGAGCAGTTCTTC.